The 30 T cell receptor beta chains in this list originate from one sample, sequenced in a study of CD8+CD57+ T cells in acquired aplastic anemia. Genomic DNA provided the template from which TCR beta VDJ and CDR3 profiles were obtained. TCRdb fed the reads into MiXCR, producing one record per CDR3 protein. This sample has about 180,000 distinct CDR3 sequences; roughly 48% occur once, and the top ten carry roughly 1.1%. Patients picked for sequencing had shown CD8+CD57+ cell expansion detected by flow cytometry. The sample was sorted CD4+, CD8+, or CD8+CD57+ T cells (not recorded which) from PBMCs. The source of these receptors is a human donor with aplastic anemia.

The sample holds many counts of this clonotype. The chain employs TRBV19 and TRBJ2-7; D ambiguous. V was clipped by 4 bases and J by 0 bases, with 7 bases between them. The germline V gene encodes CDR1 LNHDA and CDR2 SQIVND (reference sequence). CDR3 length equals 13 residues. The CDR3 here is CASSNLRSYEQYF. The DNA for the CDR3 is TGTGCCAGTAGTAATCTTCGCTCCTACGAGCAGTACTTC. Complete variable domain (other parts from reference TRBV19 and TRBJ2-7): DGGITQSPKYLFRKEGQNVTLSCEQNLNHDAMYWYRQDPGQGLRLIYYSQIVNDFQKGDIAEGYSVSREKKESFPLTVTSAQKNPTAFYLCASSNLRSYEQYFGPGTRLTVT.

The J gene is TRBJ1-1, the V gene TRBV2; a weak D match, TRBD1 (6 bases). This CDR3 comprises 15 residues. The germline V and J ends were trimmed by 5 bases and 5 bases, with 18 bases remaining between them. Germline CDR1 reads SNHLY; CDR2 reads FYNNEI. Here the CDR3 DNA reads TGTGCCAGCAGTCGCGACAGGAGGCGGGGGACTGAAGCTTTCTTT. It specifies CASSRDRRRGTEAFF.

The J gene is TRBJ1-2, the V gene TRBV19, with no clear D. The CDR3 spans 14 residues. Germline V gene lookup returns CDR1 LNHDA and CDR2 SQIVND (reference sequence). V lost 2 bases and J 0 bases, leaving 7 bases between the germline ends. CDR3 protein: CASSIQIANYGYTF. CDR3 bases: TGTGCCAGTAGTATACAGATAGCTAACTATGGCTACACCTTC.

Remarks on this clonotype: It is likely a read error, because the conserved phenylalanine at the end of the CDR3 is missing. The rearrangement uses TRBV12-3 or TRBV12-4 and TRBJ1-5, with unresolved D. The CDR3 runs to 14 residues. The CDR3, as DNA: TGCGCCAGCAGTCCCCGGACTGAGAATCAGCCCCAGCATCTT. Amino acid sequence: CASSPRTENQPQHL.

V and J are TRBV9 and TRBJ1-3; D unresolved. The CDR3 has 16 residues. CDR1 SGDLS and CDR2 YYNGEE come from the germline V gene. V lost 4 bases and J 0 bases, leaving 14 bases between the germline ends. This CDR3 reads CASSPGRLCSGNTIYF. Here the CDR3 DNA reads TGTGCCAGCAGCCCTGGGAGGCTGTGCTCTGGAAACACCATATATTTT.

This clonotype was seen repeatedly, ten times or more. This chain links TRBV5-1 with TRBJ2-1, with D possibly matching TRBD1 (6 bases). Trimming left V 0 bases short and J 8 bases short, with 15 bases between. CDR3 length: 15 residues. CDR1 is SGHRS, CDR2 YFSETQ, per germline. CDR3 nucleotides: TGCGCCAGCAGCTTGGCAGGTAGGCCAGGGGATGAGCAGTTCTTC. This sequence encodes CASSLAGRPGDEQFF.

With respect to this clonotype: The junction departs from the called germline gene at one end, perhaps through a read error. This sequence joins TRBV10-3 and TRBJ2-3; 7 bases match TRBD1. The CDR3 extends over 14 amino acids. Germline CDR1 is ENHRY and CDR2 is SYGVKD. CDR3 amino acids: CASSAVWGTDTQYF. The CDR3 region has the DNA TGTGCCAGCAGTGCTGTGTGGGGGACAGATACGCAGTACTTT.

This sequence joins TRBV29-1 and TRBJ1-3; D remains unclear. V lost 7 bases and J lost 0, with 7 bases in between. The CDR3 has 12 amino acids. Germline CDR1 reads SQVTM; CDR2 reads ANQGSEA. CDR3 nucleotide sequence: TGCAGCGGGGAAAGCTCTGGAAACACCATATATTTT. Translating it yields CSGESSGNTIYF. Complete variable domain (other parts from reference TRBV29-1 and TRBJ1-3): SAVISQKPSRDICQRGTSLTIQCQVDSQVTMMFWYRQQPGQSLTLIATANQGSEATYESGFVIDKFPISRPNLTFSTLTVSNMSPEDSSIYLCSGESSGNTIYFGEGSWLTVV.

The chain has TRBV7-2 and TRBJ2-7; 7 bases agree with TRBD1. Trimming cost V 5 bases and J 2 bases; bases outside gene matches: 6. CDR1 and CDR2 (germline): SGHTA, FQGNSA. The CDR3 is made up of 14 amino acids. The CDR3 reads CASSHGTDTYEQYF. For the CDR3, the DNA is TGTGCCAGCAGCCACGGGACAGATACCTACGAGCAGTACTTC.

Many counts were recorded for this clonotype. The CDR3 DNA sequence: TGTGCCAGCAGCTCTGGGGGGAGCCAAGAGACCCAGTACTTC. This sequence encodes CASSSGGSQETQYF. V gene TRBV11-3 combines with J gene TRBJ2-5, with D possibly being TRBD2 (6 bases). CDR1 is SGHNT and CDR2 is YENEEA in the germline V gene. CDR3 length: 14 residues. V dropped 4 bases and J dropped 1 base, with 10 bases sitting between them.

The chain links TRBV7-3 to TRBJ2-7; perhaps TRBD2 as D (6 bases). Trimming pared 0 bases from V and 2 bases from J, leaving 8 bases between. CDR3 length equals 14 residues. Germline V CDR1 and CDR2: SGHTA, FQGTGA. CDR3 protein: CASSLTPGAYEQYF. The CDR3 DNA follows: TGTGCCAGCAGCTTAACTCCGGGGGCCTACGAGCAGTACTTC. The whole variable domain, remainder taken from reference TRBV7-3 and TRBJ2-7, is GAGVSQTPSNKVTEKGKYVELRCDPISGHTALYWYRQSLGQGPEFLIYFQGTGAADDSGLPNDRFFAVRPEGSVSTLKIQRTERGDSAVYLCASSLTPGAYEQYFGPGTRLTVT.

This clonotype was seen once. The chain joins TRBV25-1 to TRBJ2-1; 8 bases line up with TRBD1. The CDR3 consists of 15 residues. Trimming took 5 bases from V and 5 from J; bases not matched to a gene: 8. Germline V gives CDR1 MGHDK, CDR2 SYGVNS. Here the CDR3 reads CASSYSGTGNNEQFF. For the CDR3, the DNA is TGTGCCAGCAGTTACTCTGGGACAGGCAACAATGAGCAGTTCTTC.

This clonotype came up a few times. The V and J genes are TRBV10-3 and TRBJ2-7; perhaps TRBD1 as D (6 bases). The V gene's germline CDR1 is ENHRY and CDR2 SYGVKD. The CDR3 runs to 14 residues. The V end was cut by 3 bases, the J end by 0 bases, with 9 bases between. In nucleotides, the CDR3 is TGTGCCATCAGTGAACAGGGTAGCTCCTACGAGCAGTACTTC. Its translation: CAISEQGSSYEQYF.

Ten or more counts support this clonotype. The chain carries TRBV10-2 and TRBJ2-3; 7 positions agree with TRBD2. From germline, CDR1 is WSHSY and CDR2 SAAADI. This CDR3 is 15 amino acids long. V trimming: 7 bases; J trimming: 8 bases; junction bases outside the gene matches: 15. DNA of the CDR3: TGCGCCAGCACTTTCGGAGCCGCGTCGGGGGGTACGCAGTATTTT. This sequence encodes CASTFGAASGGTQYF.

This clonotype was recorded at least ten times. The rearrangement links TRBV6-1 to TRBJ1-1; D is ambiguous. CDR1 and CDR2 from the germline V gene are MNHNS and SASEGT. V was cut by 8 bases and J by 2 bases, with 12 bases left in between. The CDR3 runs 13 residues. CDR3 in amino acids: CASAVGENTEAFF. CDR3 nucleotide sequence: TGTGCCAGCGCCGTCGGGGAAAACACTGAAGCTTTCTTT.

The rearrangement uses TRBV6-4 and TRBJ2-3; 8 bases map to TRBD1. V was clipped by 6 bases and J by 6 bases; unmatched bases: 11. This CDR3 region has 15 residues. Germline V gene lookup returns CDR1 MRHNA and CDR2 SNTAGT. CDR3 in amino acids: CASSRTTGGQDTQYF. For the CDR3, the DNA is TGTGCCAGCAGCCGTACCACAGGGGGGCAGGATACGCAGTATTTT.

J is TRBJ2-2 and V is TRBV20-1, with 8 bases that match TRBD1. V lost 6 bases, J lost 1 base, and 4 bases stayed unmatched. The germline V gene encodes CDR1 DFQATT and CDR2 SNEGSKA (reference sequence). The CDR3 consists of 14 residues. CDR3 DNA: TGCAGTGCCGGACAGGGAAAGAACACCGGGGAGCTGTTTTTT. Its protein is CSAGQGKNTGELFF.

The CDR3 reads CASTQGTQPQHF. CDR3 DNA: TGTGCCAGCACCCAGGGTACTCAGCCCCAGCATTTT. The chain is built from TRBV12-3 or TRBV12-4 and TRBJ1-5; TRBD1 might be the D (5 bases). The CDR3 runs to 12 residues. Trimming took 7 bases from V and 6 from J, leaving 10 bases between them.

The sample holds many counts of this clonotype. The J gene is TRBJ2-3, the V gene TRBV4-1; tentative D call: TRBD1 (5 bases). The CDR3 sequence is 14 residues long. The germline V gene has CDR1 MGHRA and CDR2 YSYEKL. The V end was cut by 6 bases, the J end by 0 bases, with 10 bases between. CDR3 nucleotides: TGCGCCAGCAGGCAGGGTCCTAGCACAGATACGCAGTATTTT. Its translation: CASRQGPSTDTQYF.

This clonotype was recorded many times. The chain combines TRBV7-9 with TRBJ1-1; no clear D. Germline V gene lookup returns CDR1 SEHNR and CDR2 FQNEAQ (reference sequence). The ends were cut back, 5 bases at V and 11 bases at J, with 9 bases in the middle. The CDR3 length is 10 residues. The CDR3 region is CASSGEGAFF. The CDR3 bases are TGTGCCAGCAGCGGTGAGGGTGCTTTCTTT.

This clonotype was seen just once. This clone may be a read error of a much larger clone one base away. This chain uses TRBV6-1 with TRBJ1-2; TRBD1 aligns across 11 bases. The CDR3 totals 12 residues. Germline CDR1 MNHNS, CDR2 SASEGT. Trimming removed 7 bases from V and 12 bases from J; junction bases left unmatched: 7. The DNA for the CDR3 is TGTGCCAGCAATGGGGACAGGGGGGGCCACACCTTC. It yields the protein CASNGDRGGHTF.

The chain links TRBV20-1 to TRBJ2-5, with D tentatively TRBD2 (6 bases). Germline V gene data show CDR1 as DFQATT and CDR2 as SNEGSKA (reference sequence). The CDR3 contains 13 residues. V lost 3 bases and J lost 4, with 12 bases in between. The CDR3 nucleotides read TGCAGTGCTAGCGGGAGAAGCAGAGAGACCCAGTACTTC. It specifies CSASGRSRETQYF.

The chain couples TRBV6-1 to TRBJ2-3; D assignment may be TRBD1 or TRBD2 (6 bases each). Trimming cost V 5 bases and J 0 bases, with 21 bases left between them. The germline V gene has CDR1 MNHNS and CDR2 SASEGT. The CDR3 spans 18 residues. The CDR3 loop reads CASSPLGGTTRSTDTQYF. CDR3 nucleotides: TGTGCCAGCAGTCCTCTAGGAGGGACAACGAGGAGCACAGATACGCAGTATTTT.

The chain's CDR3 is CASSRPGTGENIQYF. The CDR3 DNA sequence: TGCGCCAGCAGCCGTCCCGGGACAGGGGAAAACATTCAGTACTTC. V and J are TRBV5-1 and TRBJ2-4; 10 bases map to TRBD1. Germline CDR1 is SGHRS and CDR2 is YFSETQ. The CDR3 consists of 15 residues. Germline trimming cut 4 bases from V and 5 bases from J; bases unmatched to any gene: 6.

This clonotype occurred many times. One end of the junction is discordant with germline, which a read error may explain. The gene calls are TRBV7-9 and TRBJ1-1; the D gene is possibly TRBD1 (5 bases). CDR3 length equals 13 residues. CDR1 is SEHNR and CDR2 is FQNEAQ in the germline V gene (reference sequence). CDR3 DNA sequence: TGCGCCAGCAGCTTGGACGGGGGCACTGAAGCTTTCTTT. Amino acids: CASSLDGGTEAFF.

At least ten counts were recorded for this clonotype. The rearrangement links TRBV5-1 to TRBJ2-1, with a weak D call TRBD2 (6 bases). Germline CDR1 and CDR2: SGHRS and YFSETQ. Trimming left V 4 bases short and J 7 bases short, with 18 bases between. CDR3 size: 15 residues. The CDR3 DNA is TGCGCCAGCAGCGCCGGGACTGCCTCCGTGAATGAGCAGTTCTTC. Translated, it gives CASSAGTASVNEQFF.

To note about this clonotype: A read error is possible here, since a much larger clone lies one base away. V gene TRBV7-3 combines with J gene TRBJ2-1, with 7 bases identical to TRBD1. CDR1 is SGHTA, CDR2 FQGTGA, per germline. This CDR3 has 15 amino acids. The CDR3 nucleotides are TGTGCCAGCAGCTTAACGCAGGGGGTTAACAATAAGCAGTTCTTC. Its protein product is CASSLTQGVNNKQFF.

The chain combines TRBV29-1 with TRBJ2-7; possibly TRBD1 for D (6 bases). Between the trimmed V and J ends, which lost 5 bases and 2 bases, there was a span of 13 bases. The CDR3 sequence is 13 residues long. In germline, CDR1 is SQVTM, CDR2 ANQGSEA. CDR3 in DNA: TGCAGCGTTACCGGGACATACCCCTACGAGCAGTACTTC. Translation: CSVTGTYPYEQYF.

This chain connects TRBV20-1 to TRBJ1-1; 8 bases align to TRBD1. Germline CDR1 is DFQATT and CDR2 is SNEGSKA (reference sequence). The CDR3 has 16 amino acids. Trimming took 3 bases from V and 1 from J; bases not matched to a gene: 10. The CDR3 sequence is CSASPGTGLGNTEAFF. Written as DNA, the CDR3 is TGCAGTGCTAGCCCCGGGACAGGCTTGGGGAACACTGAAGCTTTCTTT.

The rearrangement joins TRBV6-1 to TRBJ1-6, with 7 positions matching TRBD1. This CDR3 has 17 amino acids. CDR1 is MNHNS and CDR2 is SASEGT in the germline V gene. The ends lost 6 bases at V and 1 base at J; junction bases unmatched: 9. The CDR3 nucleotides are TGTGCCAGCAGCTTCGACAGGGTTCGGTCCTATAATTCACCCCTCCACTTT. It encodes CASSFDRVRSYNSPLHF.